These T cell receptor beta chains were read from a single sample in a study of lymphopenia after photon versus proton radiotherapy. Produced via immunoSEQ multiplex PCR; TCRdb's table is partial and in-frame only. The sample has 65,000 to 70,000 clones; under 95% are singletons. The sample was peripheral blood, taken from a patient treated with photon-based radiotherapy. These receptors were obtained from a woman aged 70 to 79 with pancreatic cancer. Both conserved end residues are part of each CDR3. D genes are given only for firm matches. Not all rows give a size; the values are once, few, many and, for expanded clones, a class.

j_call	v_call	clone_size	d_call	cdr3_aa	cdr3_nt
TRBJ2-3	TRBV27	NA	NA	CASSFGSRADTQYF	TGTGCCAGCAGTTTCGGCTCTCGCGCCGATACGCAGTATTTT
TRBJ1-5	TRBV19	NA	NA	CASSKGESNQPQHF	TGTGCCAGTAGTAAGGGGGAAAGCAATCAGCCCCAGCATTTT
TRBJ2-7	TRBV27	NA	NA	CASSSSGTPTYEQYF	TGTGCCAGCAGTTCCTCCGGGACTCCGACCTACGAGCAGTACTTC
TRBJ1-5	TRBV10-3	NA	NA	CAISEGQYSNQPQHF	TGTGCCATCAGTGAGGGACAGTATAGCAATCAGCCCCAGCATTTT
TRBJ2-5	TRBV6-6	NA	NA	CASSYYSGFGETQYF	TGTGCCAGCAGTTACTATTCGGGTTTTGGCGAGACCCAGTACTTC
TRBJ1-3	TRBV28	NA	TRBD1	CASRPIFGTEGNTIYF	TGTGCCAGCAGACCCATCTTCGGGACAGAAGGAAACACCATATATTTT
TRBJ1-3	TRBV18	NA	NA	CASSPQGTHTIYF	TGTGCCAGCTCACCACAGGGTACACACACCATATATTTT
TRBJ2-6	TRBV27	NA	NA	CASSLLGAGANVLTF	TGTGCCAGCAGTTTACTAGGGGCTGGGGCCAACGTCCTGACTTTC
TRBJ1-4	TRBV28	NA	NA	CASSLKRGATNEKLFF	TGTGCCAGCAGTTTGAAGCGGGGGGCAACTAATGAAAAACTGTTTTTT
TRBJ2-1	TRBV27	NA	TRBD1	CASRSGTGGVSTYNEQFF	TGTGCCAGCAGGTCGGGGACAGGGGGCGTATCGACCTACAATGAGCAGTTCTTC
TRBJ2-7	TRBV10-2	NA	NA	CASSLGVALGYEQYF	TGCGCCAGCAGTCTGGGGGTCGCTCTGGGCTACGAGCAGTACTTC
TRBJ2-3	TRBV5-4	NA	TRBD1	CASSSRTGGADTQYF	TGTGCCAGCAGCTCTAGAACAGGGGGCGCAGATACGCAGTATTTT
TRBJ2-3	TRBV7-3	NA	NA	CASSPDHSTDTQYF	TGTGCCAGCAGCCCTGACCACAGCACAGATACGCAGTATTTT
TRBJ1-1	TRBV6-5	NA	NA	CASRRTLWDTEAFF	TGTGCCAGCAGAAGGACCCTTTGGGACACTGAAGCTTTCTTT
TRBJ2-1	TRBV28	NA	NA	CASRPQSYNEQFF	TGTGCCAGCAGACCCCAGAGCTACAATGAGCAGTTCTTC
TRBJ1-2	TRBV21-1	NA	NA	CASSKNGGYYGYTF	TGTGCCAGCAGCAAAAACGGGGGGTACTATGGCTACACCTTC
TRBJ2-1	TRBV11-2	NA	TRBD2	CASSGLAGSYNEQFF	TGTGCCAGCAGCGGACTAGCGGGATCCTACAATGAGCAGTTCTTC
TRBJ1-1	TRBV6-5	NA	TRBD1	CASTQSRGGTAFF	TGTGCCAGCACCCAAAGCAGGGGGGGGACAGCTTTCTTT
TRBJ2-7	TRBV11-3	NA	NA	CASSKQITDEQYF	TGTGCCAGCAGCAAACAGATTACGGACGAGCAGTACTTC
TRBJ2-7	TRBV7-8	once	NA	CASSLRAPSRQYF	TGTGCCAGCAGCTTACGGGCCCCCAGCCGGCAGTACTTC
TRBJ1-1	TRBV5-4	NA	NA	CASSAAGGNTEAFF	TGTGCCAGCAGCGCGGCAGGAGGGAACACTGAAGCTTTCTTT
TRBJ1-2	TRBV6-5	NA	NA	CASSYGRTYGYTF	TGTGCCAGCAGTTACGGGCGGACCTATGGCTACACCTTC
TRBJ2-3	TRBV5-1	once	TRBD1	CASSPGQVTDTQYF	TGCGCCAGCAGCCCGGGACAGGTCACAGATACGCAGTATTTT
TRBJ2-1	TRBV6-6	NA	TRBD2	CASSPELAGYNEQFF	TGTGCCAGCAGCCCCGAGCTAGCGGGATACAATGAGCAGTTCTTC
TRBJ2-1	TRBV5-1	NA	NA	CASSLVGVVGEQFF	TGCGCCAGCAGCTTGGTTGGTGTAGTCGGCGAGCAGTTCTTC
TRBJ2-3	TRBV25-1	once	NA	CASSVWRLGPNTDTQYF	TGTGCCAGCAGTGTCTGGAGACTCGGGCCCAACACAGATACGCAGTATTTT
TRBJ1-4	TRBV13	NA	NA	CASSLGGPNEKLFF	TGTGCCAGCAGCCTCGGAGGCCCTAATGAAAAACTGTTTTTT
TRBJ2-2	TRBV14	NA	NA	CASSPGPPGELFF	TGTGCCAGCAGCCCCGGGCCGCCCGGGGAGCTGTTTTTT
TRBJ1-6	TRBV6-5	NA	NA	CASRTEGYNSPLHF	TGTGCCAGCAGAACGGAAGGTTATAATTCACCCCTCCACTTT
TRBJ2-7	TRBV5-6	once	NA	CASSRPSQTYEQYF	TGTGCCAGCAGCCGCCCTAGCCAAACCTACGAGCAGTACTTC
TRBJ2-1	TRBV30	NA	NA	CAAERLPYNEQFF	TGTGCCGCCGAGAGGCTACCCTACAATGAGCAGTTCTTC
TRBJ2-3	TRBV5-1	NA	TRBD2	CASSLGGGGSPPLPDTQYF	TGCGCCAGCAGCCTCGGTGGGGGGGGAAGCCCCCCTCTACCAGATACGCAGTATTTT
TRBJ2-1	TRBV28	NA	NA	CASRETGDNEQFF	TGTGCCAGCAGGGAAACGGGGGACAATGAGCAGTTCTTC
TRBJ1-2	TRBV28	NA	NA	CASSPVGYGYTF	TGTGCCAGCAGCCCCGTGGGATATGGCTACACCTTC
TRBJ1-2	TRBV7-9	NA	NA	CASSLGQAIYGYTF	TGTGCCAGCAGCTTAGGGCAGGCCATCTATGGCTACACCTTC
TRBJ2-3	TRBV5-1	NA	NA	CASSPLLASGRDTQYF	TGCGCCAGCAGCCCCCTCCTAGCTTCAGGAAGAGATACGCAGTATTTT
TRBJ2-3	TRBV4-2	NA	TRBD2	CASSQDLQRGNTDTQYF	TGTGCCAGCAGCCAAGATTTACAGCGGGGGAACACAGATACGCAGTATTTT
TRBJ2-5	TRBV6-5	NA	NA	CASSYGGRIQETQYF	TGTGCCAGCAGTTACGGGGGGCGAATCCAAGAGACCCAGTACTTC
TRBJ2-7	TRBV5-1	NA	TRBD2	CASSPSGSTYEQYF	TGCGCCAGCAGCCCTAGCGGGAGTACCTACGAGCAGTACTTC
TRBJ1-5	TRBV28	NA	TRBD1	CASRARNRGRWGNSNQPQHF	TGTGCCAGCAGAGCCAGAAACAGGGGGCGTTGGGGAAATAGCAATCAGCCCCAGCATTTT
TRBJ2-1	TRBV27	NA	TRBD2	CASSPRTSGGRSPYNEQFF	TGTGCCAGCAGTCCGAGGACTAGCGGGGGACGTAGTCCCTACAATGAGCAGTTCTTC